The clone carrying this T cell receptor (beta chain) was seen only a few times. The data were taken from a study of response to subunit inactivated influenza vaccine. TCRdb re-called the RT-PCR reads through MiXCR, storing one row per CDR3 protein. This table has 150,000 to 200,000 distinct CDR3 sequences, less than 15% appearing once. This sample also belongs to another study, concerning T cells expressing NK-cell markers. As that study records: TCR beta cDNA was generated via 5'RACE template switching incorporating UMIs. Of CD8+ T cells, about 1.0-8% belonged to dominant NKG2C+ clonotypes in five or six donors. In a handful of donors, dominant clonotypes made up about 28.3-60.1% of CD3+CD56-NKG2C+ cells.

The source is a man aged 45-60 years who received an inactivated influenza vaccine. The sample consisted of CD8+ T cells sorted from PBMCs, taken about 11 days after vaccination.

The CDR3 nucleotides read TGTGCCACCAGTCCGGCCGAAAATGAGCAGTTCTTC. Translated: CATSPAENEQFF. The rearrangement links TRBV24-1 to TRBJ2-1; no clear D gene. Germline V gene data show CDR1 as KGHDR and CDR2 as SFDVKD. This CDR3 has 12 amino acids. V lost 6 bases to trimming and J lost 7 bases, with 9 bases between them.